The next 28 T cell receptor beta chains were all read from a single sample in a study of T-cell reconstitution after alpha-beta-depleted transplantation in children. Preparation of the TCRbeta library was carried out with unique molecular identifiers. TCRdb processed the PCR reads anew with MiXCR; each CDR3 protein has one entry. The data contain around 500,000 distinct CDR3 sequences, more than 20% of them singletons. This specimen was PBMCs, mostly from graft donor cells, taken 360 days after TCRalphabeta/CD19-depleted stem cell transplant. The receptors were gathered from a boy in the first two years of life who had a stem cell transplant for acute myeloid leukemia, so the T cells may come from the graft donor.

This clonotype was seen only a few times. The chain employs TRBV20-1 and TRBJ2-1, with 10 nucleotides matching TRBD2. The V gene end was trimmed by 1 base and the J gene end by 1 base; junction bases not matched to a gene: 4. CDR1 DFQATT and CDR2 SNEGSKA come from the germline V gene (reference sequence). The CDR3 contains 16 residues. The CDR3 loop is CSARGERGGSYNEQFF. As DNA, the CDR3 is TGCAGTGCTAGAGGAGAGCGGGGGGGTTCCTACAATGAGCAGTTCTTC.

The chain joins TRBV9 to TRBJ2-1, with D possibly being TRBD2 (6 bases). Trimming took 2 bases from V and 5 from J, leaving 14 bases between them. In germline, CDR1 is SGDLS, CDR2 YYNGEE. CDR3 length: 15 amino acids. CDR3 loop: CASSVGGYPNNEQFF. DNA for the CDR3: TGTGCCAGCAGCGTCGGGGGATACCCGAACAATGAGCAGTTCTTC. The variable domain in full, completed from reference TRBV9 and TRBJ2-1, reads DSGVTQTPKHLITATGQRVTLRCSPRSGDLSVYWYQQSLDQGLQFLIQYYNGEERAKGNILERFSAQQFPDLHSELNLSSLELGDSALYFCASSVGGYPNNEQFFGPGTRLTVL.

This clonotype came up a few times. The V call is TRBV7-6, the J call TRBJ2-7; no clear D gene. Germline V gives CDR1 SGHVS, CDR2 FNYEAQ. The CDR3 has 14 amino acids. V lost 1 base and J lost 5, with 12 bases in between. The DNA of the CDR3 is TGTGCCAGCAGCTTAGAGGTGGGGTTGAACGAGCAGTACTTC. Translation: CASSLEVGLNEQYF.

This clonotype was seen at least ten times. The CDR3 DNA sequence: TGTGCCAGCAGCGCGACTTTGTCTAGCGGGGGGGCGGAGACCCAGTACTTC. This translates into CASSATLSSGGAETQYF. V gene TRBV9 combines with J gene TRBJ2-5, with TRBD2 matching 12 bases. The germline CDR1 and CDR2 sequences are SGDLS and YYNGEE. Trimming at V came to 3 bases and at J to 5 bases, leaving 11 bases not matched to a gene. The CDR3 covers 17 residues.

This clonotype was counted at least ten times. This chain uses TRBV20-1 with TRBJ2-3, with no clear D. The germline V gene has CDR1 DFQATT and CDR2 SNEGSKA (reference sequence). The CDR3 length is 12 residues. Trimming removed 6 bases at V and 4 bases at J, with 11 bases between. The CDR3 protein is CSAASAADTQYF. The CDR3 region has the DNA TGCAGTGCCGCCTCGGCTGCAGATACGCAGTATTTT.

In its sample, this clonotype was seen a few times. The V and J genes are TRBV20-1 and TRBJ2-3, with D maybe TRBD2 (7 bases). The V and J ends lost 3 bases and 5 bases respectively, with 21 bases between them. The CDR3 contains 16 residues. Germline V CDR1 and CDR2: DFQATT, SNEGSKA (reference sequence). CDR3: CSASRGGAGAKDTQYF. CDR3 bases: TGCAGTGCTAGTCGCGGTGGTGCGGGGGCTAAAGATACGCAGTATTTT.

The genes are TRBV5-1 and TRBJ2-3; TRBD1 is a possible D gene (6 bases). Germline V gene sequence: CDR1 SGHRS, CDR2 YFSETQ. Deletions cut 3 bases from V and 0 bases from J, with 8 bases between. The CDR3 contains 14 residues. Written as DNA, the CDR3 is TGCGCCAGCAGCTGGACAGATAGCACAGATACGCAGTATTTT. As protein: CASSWTDSTDTQYF.

In this sample, this clonotype turned up a few times. The V and J genes are TRBV5-1 and TRBJ2-7; TRBD1 aligns across 9 bases. CDR1 is SGHRS, CDR2 YFSETQ, per germline. The CDR3 totals 14 residues. J was trimmed by 5 bases and V by 0 bases; bases with no gene match: 3. The CDR3 loop is CASSLAGQGHEQYF. The CDR3 DNA is TGCGCCAGCAGCTTGGCGGGACAGGGACACGAGCAGTACTTC.

This clonotype was counted between two and nine times. The chain uses TRBV12-3 or TRBV12-4 and TRBJ2-7; D gene uncertain. The V gene lost 6 bases and the J gene lost 0 bases, with 9 bases spanning the gap. This CDR3 comprises 13 residues. The CDR3 bases are TGTGCCAGCAGACCGAGAAGCTCCTACGAGCAGTACGTC. This translates into CASRPRSSYEQYV.

J is TRBJ2-7 and V is TRBV12-3 or TRBV12-4; unclear D gene. The CDR3 is 12 amino acids. The V end lost 3 bases, the J end lost 4 bases, and 7 bases lay between the germline ends. CDR3 in amino acids: CASSLFGYEQYF. The CDR3 DNA reads as TGTGCCAGCAGTTTGTTCGGTTACGAGCAGTACTTC.

This clonotype was observed at least ten times. The chain is built from TRBV20-1 and TRBJ2-3; 9 bases agree with TRBD2. The germline V gene encodes CDR1 DFQATT and CDR2 SNEGSKA (reference sequence). The CDR3 extends over 15 amino acids. Losses at the gene ends were 8 bases for V and 2 bases for J; bases not matched to a gene: 11. The CDR3 loop is CSSASGGLYTDTQYF. The CDR3 nucleotides read TGCAGTTCCGCCAGCGGGGGGTTATACACAGATACGCAGTATTTT.

This chain joins TRBV28 and TRBJ1-1; D might be TRBD1 (6 bases). The CDR3 is 16 amino acids. V was pared by 5 bases and J by 5 bases, with 21 bases between. The germline V gene has CDR1 MDHEN and CDR2 SYDVKM. This CDR3 is CASSPHGTGRGTEAFF. The CDR3 bases are TGTGCCAGCAGTCCCCATGGAACAGGGCGGGGGACTGAAGCTTTCTTT.

The chain has TRBV10-2 and TRBJ2-5; maybe TRBD2 (5 bases). The length of the CDR3 is 15 residues. Germline V gene lookup returns CDR1 WSHSY and CDR2 SAAADI. V lost 2 bases to trimming and J lost 5 bases, with 15 bases between them. In DNA form, the CDR3 reads TGCGCCAGCAGTGAGAGGGAGCCCCCGAGGGAGACCCAGTACTTC. Translating gives CASSEREPPRETQYF.

The DNA of the CDR3 is TGTGCCAGCAGTTACTCCAATCTTACCCCCTACGAGCAGTACTTC. Amino acids: CASSYSNLTPYEQYF. V is TRBV6-5 and J is TRBJ2-7, with D unresolved. This CDR3 comprises 15 residues. V gave up 0 bases and J gave up 2 bases, with 11 bases separating them. CDR1 and CDR2 (germline): MNHEY, SVGAGI.

The chain recombines TRBV4-2 with TRBJ2-5; D is tentatively TRBD1 or TRBD2 (8 bases each). CDR1 is LGHNA, CDR2 YNFKEQ, per germline. The CDR3 has 17 residues. V gave up 3 bases and J gave up 5 bases, with 22 bases separating them. The CDR3 region is CASSHPRQGTGGETQYF. The DNA for the CDR3 is TGTGCCAGCAGCCACCCTCGACAGGGGACGGGGGGGGAGACCCAGTACTTC.

The V and J genes are TRBV7-2 and TRBJ2-6, with D unclear. Trimming shortened V by 5 bases and J by 1 base, and 12 bases separated the two germline ends. Germline V gene lookup returns CDR1 SGHTA and CDR2 FQGNSA. The CDR3 length is 16 residues. The CDR3 loop reads CASSPRIISGANVLTF. The CDR3 nucleotides read TGTGCCAGCAGCCCCCGGATTATTTCTGGGGCCAACGTCCTGACTTTC. The full variable domain, its missing parts supplied by reference TRBV7-2 and TRBJ2-6, is GAGVSQSPSNKVTEKGKDVELRCDPISGHTALYWYRQSLGQGLEFLIYFQGNSAPDKSGLPSDRFSAERTGGSVSTLTIQRTQQEDSAVYLCASSPRIISGANVLTFGAGSRLTVL.

This clonotype was recorded many times. This chain joins TRBV11-2 and TRBJ2-5; 9 bases are a match to TRBD1. The CDR3 loop spans 16 amino acids. J lost 5 bases, V lost 6 bases, and 13 bases had no gene match. Germline V lookup: CDR1 SGHAT, CDR2 FQNNGV. CDR3: CASRRESGQGMETQYF. CDR3 DNA sequence: TGTGCCAGCAGACGGGAGAGCGGACAGGGGATGGAGACCCAGTACTTC.

This clonotype appeared many times. The gene calls are TRBV5-1 and TRBJ1-1, with 7 nucleotides matching TRBD1. V was clipped by 3 bases and J by 6 bases; unmatched bases: 8. The CDR3 totals 14 residues. The germline V gene encodes CDR1 SGHRS and CDR2 YFSETQ. The CDR3 DNA is TGCGCCAGCAGCTCCGGGACAGAAATTGCTGAAGCTTTCTTT. Residues: CASSSGTEIAEAFF.

This clonotype has at least ten counts. The CDR3 nucleotides read TGCAGTGCTAGCAGGGGAAGGAGTTCACCCCTCCACTTT. It yields the protein CSASRGRSSPLHF. This chain joins TRBV20-1 and TRBJ1-6, with a weak D call TRBD1 (6 bases). The V gene's germline CDR1 is DFQATT and CDR2 SNEGSKA (reference sequence). This CDR3 is 13 amino acids long. Trimming removed 3 bases at V and 9 bases at J, with 12 bases between.

This chain uses TRBV4-3 with TRBJ2-1; maybe TRBD1 (6 bases). Germline lookup yields CDR1 LGHNA and CDR2 YSLEER. V lost 10 bases to trimming and J lost 5 bases, with 18 bases between them. The CDR3 length is 14 residues. Written as DNA, the CDR3 is TGCGCCACGGCTCTTAGAAGGGGGAACAATGAGCAGTTCTTC. Translation gives CATALRRGNNEQFF.

The chain recombines TRBV29-1 with TRBJ1-1; D is unresolved. Germline CDR1 is SQVTM and CDR2 is ANQGSEA. This CDR3 comprises 14 residues. Trimming removed 2 bases from V and 3 bases from J, with 13 bases in between. CDR3 bases: TGCAGCGTTGAATTTTGGCGCCCGGACACTGAAGCTTTCTTT. Amino acid sequence: CSVEFWRPDTEAFF.

V is TRBV4-1 and J is TRBJ2-7; no definite D call. V shed 3 bases and J shed 6 bases, with 12 bases lying between them. CDR3 length: 13 amino acids. Per germline, CDR1 MGHRA and CDR2 YSYEKL. The CDR3 coding sequence is TGCGCCAGCAGCCACCACATCCAAGGCGAGCAGTACGTC. This sequence encodes CASSHHIQGEQYV.

This clonotype was counted at least ten times. The chain combines TRBV20-1 with TRBJ2-5; no reliable D call. The CDR3 totals 11 residues. Germline V gene lookup returns CDR1 DFQATT and CDR2 SNEGSKA (reference sequence). The ends were cut back, 0 bases at V and 10 bases at J, with 9 bases in the middle. The CDR3 coding sequence is TGCAGTGCTAGAGATTCCCATGGCCAGTACTTC. Its protein product is CSARDSHGQYF.

There are a few counts of this clonotype. This chain joins TRBV15 and TRBJ2-1, with D possibly matching TRBD2 (5 bases). Trimming took off 4 bases at V and 9 bases at J, with 13 bases between the two ends. The CDR3 runs to 13 residues. Germline V gives CDR1 LNHNV, CDR2 YYDKDF (reference sequence). The CDR3 protein is CATSKDLGSEQFF. The CDR3 DNA follows: TGTGCCACCAGCAAGGACCTGGGGAGTGAGCAGTTCTTC.

The V call is TRBV6-1, the J call TRBJ2-7; 9 bases match TRBD2. The V gene's germline CDR1 is MNHNS and CDR2 SASEGT. The J segment lost 4 bases and the V segment lost 6 bases, leaving 7 bases of the junction unmatched. CDR3 length: 14 residues. CDR3 amino acids: CASSRGTSRYEQYV. The CDR3 DNA follows: TGTGCCAGCAGCCGGGGGACTAGCAGGTACGAGCAGTACGTC.

This clonotype has ten or more counts. The chain couples TRBV7-9 to TRBJ1-1, with D tentatively TRBD1 (5 bases). Germline V CDR1 and CDR2: SEHNR, FQNEAQ (reference sequence). The CDR3 is 14 amino acids. Trimming cost V 5 bases and J 6 bases, with 16 bases left between them. CDR3 protein: CASSPGGEVPEAFF. Here the CDR3 DNA reads TGTGCCAGCAGCCCGGGGGGGGAGGTACCTGAAGCTTTCTTT.

This clonotype has only a few counts. The chain is built from TRBV20-1 and TRBJ1-3; D remains unclear. Germline-derived CDR1 and CDR2 are DFQATT and SNEGSKA (reference sequence). V was shortened by 6 bases and J by 5 bases, with 14 bases between the two germline ends. This CDR3 region has 13 residues. CDR3 coding DNA: TGCAGTGCAAAACGCATTGTAAGAAACACCATATATTTT. It codes for CSAKRIVRNTIYF.

This clonotype was seen more than once but under ten times. The chain links TRBV12-3 or TRBV12-4 to TRBJ2-3, with 7 bases lining up with TRBD2. With 2 bases clipped from V and 0 bases from J, the junction kept 14 bases outside the gene matches. This CDR3 comprises 19 residues. CDR3 in amino acids: CASSLTRRGMKLSTDTQYF. The CDR3 coding sequence is TGTGCCAGCAGTTTAACCCGGCGGGGGATGAAGCTTAGCACAGATACGCAGTATTTT.